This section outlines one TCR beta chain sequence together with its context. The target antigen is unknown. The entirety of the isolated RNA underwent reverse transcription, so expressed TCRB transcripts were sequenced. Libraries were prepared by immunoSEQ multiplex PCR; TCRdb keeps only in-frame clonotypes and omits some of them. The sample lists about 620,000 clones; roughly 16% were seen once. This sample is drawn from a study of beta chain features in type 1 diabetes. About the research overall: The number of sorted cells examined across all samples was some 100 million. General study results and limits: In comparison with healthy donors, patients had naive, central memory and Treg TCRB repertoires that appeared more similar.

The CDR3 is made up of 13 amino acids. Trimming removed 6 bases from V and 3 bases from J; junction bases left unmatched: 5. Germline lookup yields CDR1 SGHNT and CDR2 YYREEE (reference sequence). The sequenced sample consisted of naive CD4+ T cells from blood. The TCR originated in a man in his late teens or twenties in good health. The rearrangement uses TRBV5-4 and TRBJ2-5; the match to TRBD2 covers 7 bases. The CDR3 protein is CASNRGTKETQYF. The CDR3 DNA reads TGTGCCAGCAATCGGGGGACTAAAGAGACCCAGTACTTC.